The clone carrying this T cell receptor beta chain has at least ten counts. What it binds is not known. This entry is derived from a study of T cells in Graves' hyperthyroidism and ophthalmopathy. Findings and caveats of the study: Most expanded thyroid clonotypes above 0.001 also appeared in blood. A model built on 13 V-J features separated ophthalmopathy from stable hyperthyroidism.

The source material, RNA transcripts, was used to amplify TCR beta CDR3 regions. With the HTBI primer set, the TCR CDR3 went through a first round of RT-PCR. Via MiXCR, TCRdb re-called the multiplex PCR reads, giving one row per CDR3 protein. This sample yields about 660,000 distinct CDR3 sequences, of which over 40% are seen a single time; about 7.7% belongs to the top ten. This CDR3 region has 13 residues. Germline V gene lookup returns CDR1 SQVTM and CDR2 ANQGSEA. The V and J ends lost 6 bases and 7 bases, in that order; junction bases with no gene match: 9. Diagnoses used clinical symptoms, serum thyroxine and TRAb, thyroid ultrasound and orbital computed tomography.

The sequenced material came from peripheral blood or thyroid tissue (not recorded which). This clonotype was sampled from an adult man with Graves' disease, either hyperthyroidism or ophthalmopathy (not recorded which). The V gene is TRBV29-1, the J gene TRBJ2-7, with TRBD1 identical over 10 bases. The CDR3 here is CSVTGTGVGEQYF. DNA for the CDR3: TGCAGCGTCACCGGGACAGGGGTGGGGGAGCAGTACTTC.